This record looks at one TCR beta chain sequence and its context. The record originates from a study of blood T cell repertoires in COVID-19. Repertoires were generated with immunoSEQ multiplex PCR, while TCRdb's copy carries only in-frame clones and drops some. The table lists 380,000 or so clones, approximately 87% of them singletons. Germline lookup yields CDR1 MNHEY and CDR2 SMNVEV (reference sequence). V shed 3 bases and J 2 bases; nucleotides not matched to a gene: 1. The CDR3 has 14 residues. This TCR was sampled from a man in his thirties or forties who had recovered from COVID-19. The chain has TRBV27 and TRBJ1-2, with TRBD1 matching over 9 bases. Sequenced input: PBMCs or T cells enriched from blood (not recorded which). The CDR3 DNA is TGTGCCAGCAGTTTGACAGGGGGGAACTATGGCTACACCTTC. It encodes CASSLTGGNYGYTF.